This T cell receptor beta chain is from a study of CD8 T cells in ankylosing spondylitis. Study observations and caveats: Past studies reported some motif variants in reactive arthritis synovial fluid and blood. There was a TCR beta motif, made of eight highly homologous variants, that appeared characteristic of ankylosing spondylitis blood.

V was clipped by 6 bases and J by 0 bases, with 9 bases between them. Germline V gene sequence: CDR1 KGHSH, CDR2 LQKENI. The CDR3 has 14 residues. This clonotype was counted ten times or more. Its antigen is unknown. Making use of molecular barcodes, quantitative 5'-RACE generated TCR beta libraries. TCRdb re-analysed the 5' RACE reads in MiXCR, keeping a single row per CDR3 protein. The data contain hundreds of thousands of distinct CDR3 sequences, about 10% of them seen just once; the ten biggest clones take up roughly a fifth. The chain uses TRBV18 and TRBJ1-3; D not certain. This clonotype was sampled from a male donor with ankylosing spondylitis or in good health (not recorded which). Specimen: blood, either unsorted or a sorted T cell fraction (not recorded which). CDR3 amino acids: CASSAESSGNTIYF. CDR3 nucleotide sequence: TGTGCCAGCTCGGCGGAGAGCTCTGGAAACACCATATATTTT. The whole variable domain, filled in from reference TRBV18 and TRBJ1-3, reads NAGVMQNPRHLVRRRGQEARLRCSPMKGHSHVYWYRQLPEEGLKFMVYLQKENIIDESGMPKERFSAEFPKEGPSILRIQQVVRGDSAAYFCASSAESSGNTIYFGEGSWLTVV.